This T cell receptor beta chain was observed in a study of T-cell memory formation after mild COVID-19. Study as a whole: In these data, TCR clusters were largely donor specific.

The CDR3 is 17 amino acids. With 0 bases removed from V and 5 bases from J, the gap between germline ends came to 16 bases. Germline values: CDR1 MNHEY, CDR2 SVGAGI. 5'RACE, which relied on constant-segment primers, yielded TCR alpha and TCR beta cDNA libraries carrying sample barcodes and UMIs. TCRdb independently ran MiXCR on the 5' RACE reads; one entry per CDR3 protein. The table has hundreds of thousands of distinct CDR3 sequences, roughly 20% seen once. A few counts support this clonotype. The chain links TRBV6-5 to TRBJ2-2, with a possible D match to TRBD1 (6 bases). The TCR sequence derives from an adult woman who had mild COVID-19 (a few samples of this study predate the infection). Cell type and time point are not known. Material for sequencing was PBMCs or a T cell subset sorted from them (not recorded which). The CDR3 sequence is CASSYSTLQGVTGELFF. The DNA of the CDR3 is TGTGCCAGCAGTTACTCGACGTTACAGGGAGTTACCGGGGAGCTGTTTTTT.